This TCR beta chain was identified in a study of cytomegalovirus exposure and HLA in healthy donors. General study points: TCR beta V segments were, for the most part, productive about 87% or about 30% of the time in an earlier analysis.

In regard to this clone: The target antigen is unknown.

The CDR3 runs to 15 residues. V gave up 4 bases and J gave up 4 bases, with 16 bases separating them. The germline CDR1 and CDR2 sequences are SNHLY and FYNNEI. The PCR ran on 60 Vbeta and 13 Jbeta primers. In the original processing: As a later analysis found, there were approximately 80 million unique TCR beta chains, of which some 9.9 million were shared. TCRdb's table, derived via immunoSEQ multiplex PCR, lists solely in-frame clones and lacks some. For V, J and clone size, that table is used; D and trimming come from the DNA. The table has roughly 200,000 clones, 75% to 90% seen once. Sequencing used PBMCs. The receptor's source is a woman in her 30s in good health and CMV-seronegative. The chain is built from TRBV2 and TRBJ1-2, with D uncertain. As DNA, the CDR3 is TGTGCCAGCAGTGGCCCTGACCGGGAAGGCTATGGCTACACCTTC. Translated, it gives CASSGPDREGYGYTF.